Presented here are 21 T cell receptor beta chains from one specimen sequenced in a study of human T cells and chemical hapten exposure. Time point specified: patch test 1, 2 weeks after DPC sensitization. Treatment indicated: therapeutic diphenylcyclopropenone sensitization with weekly scalp DPC. TCRdb called the RACE reads again in MiXCR, with one record for every CDR3 protein. The sample records some 70,000 distinct CDR3 sequences, approximately 32% being singletons. This specimen consisted of whole blood, obtained in connection with sensitization to the hapten diphenylcyclopropenone (DPC). Source of these receptors: a man aged 35-49 years with alopecia areata. Some clones in this sample may be carry-over from other donors' samples.

The chain joins TRBV28 to TRBJ2-5, with a tentative D call TRBD1 (6 bases). This CDR3 spans 15 amino acids. Germline assignment: CDR1 MDHEN and CDR2 SYDVKM. The CDR3 loop is CAGGSTQGYQETQYF. CDR3 in DNA: TGTGCAGGAGGCTCGACCCAGGGGTACCAAGAGACCCAGTACTTC.

The V call is TRBV7-2, the J call TRBJ2-2; the match to TRBD2 covers 11 bases. The trim removed 5 bases at V and 3 bases at J, leaving 8 bases unmatched. Germline V gene lookup returns CDR1 SGHTA and CDR2 FQGNSA. The CDR3 has 17 amino acids. CDR3 bases: TGTGCCAGCAGCCCCCGGACTAGCGGGTATCACACCGGGGAGCTGTTTTTT. Translated: CASSPRTSGYHTGELFF. The whole variable domain, filled in from reference TRBV7-2 and TRBJ2-2, reads GAGVSQSPSNKVTEKGKDVELRCDPISGHTALYWYRQSLGQGLEFLIYFQGNSAPDKSGLPSDRFSAERTGGSVSTLTIQRTQQEDSAVYLCASSPRTSGYHTGELFFGEGSRLTVL.

This clonotype was recorded a few times. The chain recombines TRBV3-1 with TRBJ1-6, with a weak D call TRBD1 (5 bases). Trimming shortened V by 5 bases and J by 5 bases, and 19 bases separated the two germline ends. The CDR3 contains 17 residues. Germline-derived CDR1 and CDR2 are LGHDT and YNNKEL (reference sequence). CDR3 loop: CASSYLSGKGNNSPLHF. The CDR3 DNA sequence: TGTGCCAGCAGCTACTTGTCGGGGAAGGGGAATAATTCACCCCTCCACTTT. Together with reference TRBV3-1 and TRBJ1-6, the CDR3 gives the full variable domain: DTAVSQTPKYLVTQMGNDKSIKCEQNLGHDTMYWYKQDSKKFLKIMFSYNNKELIINETVPNRFSPKSPDKAHLNLHINSLELGDSAVYFCASSYLSGKGNNSPLHFGNGTRLTVT.

V gene TRBV6-5 combines with J gene TRBJ2-7; 7 positions agree with TRBD1. Germline V gene lookup returns CDR1 MNHEY and CDR2 SVGAGI. This CDR3 is 12 amino acids long. V lost 6 bases, J lost 6 bases, and 5 bases stayed unmatched. CDR3 DNA: TGTGCCAGCAGCCGACAGGGAATCGAGCAGTACTTC. Its translation is CASSRQGIEQYF.

Only a few counts were recorded for this clonotype. The chain carries TRBV7-2 and TRBJ2-5, with TRBD2 matching over 12 bases. With V trimmed by 4 bases and J by 5 bases, 5 bases remained unmatched. The CDR3 is 15 residues long. Germline values: CDR1 SGHTA, CDR2 FQGNSA. CDR3 sequence: CASSSRTSGTETQYF. CDR3 bases: TGTGCCAGCAGCTCCCGGACTAGCGGGACTGAGACCCAGTACTTC.

There are a few counts of this clonotype. The genes are TRBV20-1 and TRBJ1-5, with TRBD1 matching over 8 bases. With 3 bases clipped from V and 0 bases from J, the junction kept 7 bases outside the gene matches. This CDR3 is built from 16 residues. Per the germline V gene, CDR1 is DFQATT and CDR2 is SNEGSKA (reference sequence). The CDR3 DNA sequence: TGCAGTGCTAGCCACAGGGGGGGGTATAGCAATCAGCCCCAGCATTTT. Protein product: CSASHRGGYSNQPQHF.

Here the CDR3 DNA reads TGTGCCAGCAGTTTACACGGAGAGGGAGCTTTCTTT. Amino acids: CASSLHGEGAFF. The rearrangement uses TRBV12-3 or TRBV12-4 and TRBJ1-1; D is uncertain. The CDR3 is made up of 12 amino acids. V gave up 2 bases and J gave up 10 bases, with 11 bases separating them.

Notes on this clonotype: Its ends do not fully match the called genes, so a read error is possible. The chain couples TRBV7-6 to TRBJ1-1, with D uncertain. From germline, CDR1 is SGHVS and CDR2 FNYEAQ. The CDR3 runs 14 residues. This chain's CDR3 is CASSLDRLTPETFF. The CDR3 nucleotides are TGTGCCAGCAGCTTAGATCGGCTTACCCCTGAAACTTTCTTT. The full variable domain, with the rest looked up from reference TRBV7-6 and TRBJ1-1, is GAGVSQSPRYKVTKRGQDVALRCDPISGHVSLYWYRQALGQGPEFLTYFNYEAQQDKSGLPNDRFSAERPEGSISTLTIQRTEQRDSAMYRCASSLDRLTPETFFGQGTRLTVV.

This clonotype showed up many times. The chain recombines TRBV12-3 or TRBV12-4 with TRBJ1-5, with TRBD1 as a possible D gene (6 bases). Deletions cut 2 bases from V and 5 bases from J, with 13 bases between. This CDR3 contains 15 residues. CDR3 loop: CASSLYAGDDQPQHF. CDR3 sequence (DNA): TGTGCCAGCAGTTTATACGCAGGGGACGATCAGCCCCAGCATTTT.

This clonotype was detected only a few times. The J gene is TRBJ2-1, the V gene TRBV6-5; 11 nucleotides line up with TRBD1. The CDR3 consists of 15 residues. J gave up 3 bases and V 4 bases, and 2 bases lay outside the gene matches. CDR1 MNHEY and CDR2 SVGAGI come from the germline V gene. This CDR3 is CASSWGQGGYNEQFF. The CDR3 DNA is TGTGCCAGCAGTTGGGGACAGGGGGGCTACAATGAGCAGTTCTTC.

This clonotype has just a few counts. CDR3 loop: CASSLDRVHNEQFF. The CDR3 coding sequence is TGTGCCAGCAGCTTGGACAGGGTCCACAATGAGCAGTTCTTC. This chain joins TRBV5-4 and TRBJ2-1; possible D gene TRBD1, 6 bases. The length of the CDR3 is 14 residues. The germline V and J ends were trimmed by 0 bases and 5 bases, with 9 bases remaining between them. Germline V gives CDR1 SGHNT, CDR2 YYREEE (reference sequence).

The chain couples TRBV28 to TRBJ2-4; D possibly matches TRBD1 or TRBD2 (5 bases each). V was cut by 6 bases and J by 6 bases, with 15 bases left in between. CDR3 length: 14 amino acids. The germline CDR1 and CDR2 sequences are MDHEN and SYDVKM. The CDR3 loop reads CASRTGTLLNIQYF. The CDR3 DNA reads TGTGCCAGCAGGACCGGGACCTTGCTAAACATTCAGTACTTC.

The rearrangement links TRBV7-2 to TRBJ2-1; D is unresolved. Trimming cost V 0 bases and J 5 bases, with 2 bases left between them. Germline CDR1 and CDR2: SGHTA and FQGNSA. CDR3 length equals 12 residues. Here the CDR3 reads CASSLANNEQFF. In DNA form, the CDR3 reads TGTGCCAGCAGCTTAGCGAACAATGAGCAGTTCTTC.

In its sample, this clonotype was seen a few times. The chain couples TRBV12-3 or TRBV12-4 to TRBJ2-3; 9 bases are shared with TRBD2. The CDR3 extends over 17 amino acids. The ends lost 5 bases at V and 5 bases at J; junction bases unmatched: 14. The CDR3 reads CASSRGPLAGAVDTQYF. The CDR3 DNA follows: TGTGCCAGCAGTCGTGGTCCCTTAGCGGGAGCGGTAGATACGCAGTATTTT.

Only a few counts were recorded for this clonotype. The chain combines TRBV4-2 with TRBJ2-7; a weak D match, TRBD2 (5 bases). Trimming took off 4 bases at V and 2 bases at J, with 24 bases between the two ends. The CDR3 runs to 18 residues. Germline V lookup: CDR1 LGHNA, CDR2 YNFKEQ. CDR3 protein: CASSRWQDTSIGAYEQYF. CDR3 nucleotide sequence: TGTGCCAGCAGCCGGTGGCAGGATACCTCTATCGGGGCCTACGAGCAGTACTTC.

The V gene is TRBV12-3 or TRBV12-4, the J gene TRBJ2-1, with a tentative D call TRBD2 (6 bases). Trimming removed 6 bases at V and 9 bases at J, with 15 bases between. The CDR3 has 13 amino acids. This CDR3 is CASSRLGRSEQFF. The CDR3 coding sequence is TGTGCCAGCAGCAGACTAGGAAGGAGTGAGCAGTTCTTC.

This clonotype has a handful of counts. The chain combines TRBV7-2 with TRBJ2-5, with 7 bases that match TRBD2. This CDR3 contains 15 residues. Germline-derived CDR1 and CDR2 are SGHTA and FQGNSA. The V gene end was trimmed by 5 bases and the J gene end by 4 bases; junction bases not matched to a gene: 10. CDR3 nucleotides: TGTGCCAGCAGCCCCGGGACTACCGAAATAGAGACCCAGTACTTC. Protein: CASSPGTTEIETQYF.

Comments on this clonotype: A read error may produce the germline difference seen at one junction end. V and J are TRBV5-1 and TRBJ1-1; D unresolved. Germline loops: CDR1 SGHRS, CDR2 YFSETQ. The CDR3 is 13 residues long. The CDR3 is CASSLSQNTETFF. CDR3 nucleotide sequence: TGCGCCAGCAGCTTGTCACAGAACACTGAAACTTTCTTT.

This clonotype was detected only a few times. The chain couples TRBV7-9 to TRBJ2-5; 9 bases fit TRBD2. CDR3 length equals 16 residues. V lost 5 bases and J lost 5; bases outside the gene matches: 12. Germline V gives CDR1 SEHNR, CDR2 FQNEAQ (reference sequence). CDR3: CASSPRNLAGFETQYF. The CDR3 bases are TGTGCCAGCAGCCCCCGGAACCTAGCGGGGTTCGAGACCCAGTACTTC. Variable domain in full (rest from reference TRBV7-9 and TRBJ2-5): DTGVSQNPRHKITKRGQNVTFRCDPISEHNRLYWYRQTLGQGPEFLTYFQNEAQLEKSRLLSDRFSAERPKGSFSTLEIQRTEQGDSAMYLCASSPRNLAGFETQYFGPGTRLLVL.

This chain links TRBV12-3 or TRBV12-4 with TRBJ2-1; D is unclear. The CDR3 spans 14 residues. V lost 6 bases and J lost 4, with 13 bases in between. The CDR3 coding sequence is TGTGCCAGCAGCCAATCCCCTGCTTACAATGAGCAGTTCTTC. Its translation is CASSQSPAYNEQFF.

A few counts support this clonotype. The chain employs TRBV27 and TRBJ2-1; TRBD1 or TRBD2 may be the D gene (6 bases each). Trimming left V 4 bases short and J 2 bases short, with 15 bases between. The CDR3 loop spans 16 amino acids. Germline V gives CDR1 MNHEY, CDR2 SMNVEV (reference sequence). CDR3 in amino acids: CASSSAGHRAYNEQFF. The CDR3 coding sequence is TGTGCCAGCAGTTCCGCGGGACACCGCGCCTACAATGAGCAGTTCTTC.